The present entry profiles one T cell receptor (beta chain) with its context. Categorization into cohorts depended on clinical history that participants reported. Germline V gene lookup returns CDR1 MNHNS and CDR2 SASEGT. Trimming stripped 0 bases from V and 8 bases from J, with 13 bases between. This CDR3 has 15 residues. These data are taken from a study of blood T cell repertoires in COVID-19. This table comes from immunoSEQ multiplex PCR, and its TCRdb copy is limited to in-frame clones, with some not included. The table lists roughly 160,000 clones, approximately 84% of them singletons. Sequencing was carried out using PBMCs or T cells enriched from blood (not recorded which). The chain has TRBV6-1 and TRBJ1-4; D remains ambiguous. This sequence was found in a man aged 50 or older who had recovered from COVID-19. The CDR3 region is CASSEARTLWEKLFF. The CDR3 nucleotides read TGTGCCAGCAGTGAAGCGCGTACCCTATGGGAAAAACTGTTTTTT.